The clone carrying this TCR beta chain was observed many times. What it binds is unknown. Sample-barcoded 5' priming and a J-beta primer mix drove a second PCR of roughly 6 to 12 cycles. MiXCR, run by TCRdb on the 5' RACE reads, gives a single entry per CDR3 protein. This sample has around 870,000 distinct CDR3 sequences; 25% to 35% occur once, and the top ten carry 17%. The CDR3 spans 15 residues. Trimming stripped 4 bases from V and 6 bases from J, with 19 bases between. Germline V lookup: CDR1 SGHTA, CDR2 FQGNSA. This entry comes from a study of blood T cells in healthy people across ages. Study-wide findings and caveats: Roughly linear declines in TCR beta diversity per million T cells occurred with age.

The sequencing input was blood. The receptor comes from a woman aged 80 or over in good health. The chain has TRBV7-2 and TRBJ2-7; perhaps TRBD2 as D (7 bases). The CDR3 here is CASSSEVGGPGEQYF. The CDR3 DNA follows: TGTGCCAGCAGCTCAGAAGTGGGGGGGCCTGGCGAGCAGTACTTC.